This T cell receptor (beta chain) was found in a study of post-analysis software for immune sequencing data. Study overall: In terms of disease course, relapsing-remitting, secondary progressive and progressive-relapsing multiple sclerosis were included. The study, taken as a whole, reports: Patients showed TRBV5-6, TRBV5-1 and TRBV20-1 among 4 or 5 TRBV segments more frequent than in controls. Pronounced co-clustering by F measure was evident among identically batched samples.

Only one count was recorded for this clonotype. Its specificity is not known. TCR beta cDNA libraries included unique molecular identifiers. Input populations of roughly 1 to 11 million T cells gave rise to around 480,000 cDNA molecules. From the PCR reads, TCRdb called clonotypes with MiXCR, one entry per CDR3 protein. The sample holds around 250,000 distinct CDR3 sequences, 35% to 40% seen once. V was shortened by 0 bases and J by 5 bases, with 10 bases between the two germline ends. The germline V gene encodes CDR1 SGHRS and CDR2 YFSETQ. CDR3 length: 14 residues. The receptor's source is a girl under 18 with multiple sclerosis. V is TRBV5-1 and J is TRBJ2-3; TRBD1 is a possible D gene (5 bases). The sequenced sample consisted of blood. DNA of the CDR3: TGCGCCAGCAGCTTGGGGGGCGCGAGAGATACGCAGTATTTT. Translated: CASSLGGARDTQYF.